The T cell receptor (beta chain) under discussion was sequenced for a study of OX40 agonist ivuxolimab in advanced cancers. Across the study: Dose-escalation patients' cancers were hepatocellular carcinoma, melanoma, renal cell or head and neck cancer. Of the patients, three showed partial responses, one with hepatocellular carcinoma and two with cutaneous melanoma.

Measured with immunoSEQ multiplex PCR; TCRdb has only the in-frame clones, and not every one. The sample carries about 96,000 clones, about 84% recorded once. The CDR3 runs 14 residues. V shed 0 bases and J 4 bases; nucleotides not matched to a gene: 3. CDR1 is SGDLS, CDR2 YYNGEE, per germline. For this clone: Its antigen is not known.

Overall study findings and caveats: Expanded clones were, on average, more numerous in CD8+ T cells than in CD4+.

This rearrangement joins TRBV9 to TRBJ1-1, with 7 bases identical to TRBD1. The TCR originated in an adult with an advanced solid tumor such as melanoma, head and neck, liver or kidney cancer. The sample in question was CD4+ or CD8+ T cells sorted from blood, obtained in a trial of the OX40 agonist ivuxolimab. This CDR3 reads CASSVGGQSTEAFF. The CDR3 coding sequence is TGTGCCAGCAGCGTAGGGGGACAGTCCACTGAAGCTTTCTTT.